These 8 T cell receptor beta chains originate from one sample sequenced in a study of metastatic and nonmetastatic thyroid tumors. TCRdb re-analyzed the PCR reads through MiXCR. The sample records about 18,000 clones, about 33% being singletons. Until they underwent thyroid surgery, no patient had received any treatment. The sequencing input was tumor tissue. The receptor source for this set is a male donor with papillary thyroid cancer or a benign thyroid nodule (not recorded which). Some clones in this sample may be carry-over from other donors' samples.

Of note for this clone: At one end the junction does not follow the germline gene, possibly because of a read error. This sequence joins TRBV7-9 and TRBJ1-5; perhaps TRBD1 as D (5 bases). This CDR3 spans 14 amino acids. Germline CDR1 and CDR2: SEHNR and FQNEAQ (reference sequence). The CDR3 spells CAISSQGSNQPHHF. In DNA, the CDR3 is TGTGCTATCAGCTCCCAGGGTAGCAATCAGCCCCATCATTTT.

This clone has ten or more counts. This may arise from a read error, as a much more abundant clone is one base away. V and J are TRBV4-1 and TRBJ2-7, with no clear D. The V and J ends lost 1 base and 2 bases respectively, with 12 bases between them. There are 15 residues in the CDR3. Germline-derived CDR1 and CDR2 are MGHRA and YSYEKL. This CDR3 is CASSQVGGSPYEQYF. For the CDR3, the DNA is TGCGCCAGCAGCCAAGTCGGCGGTAGCCCCTACGAGCAGTACTTC.

J is TRBJ2-1 and V is TRBV5-1, with D possibly matching TRBD1 (6 bases). Germline lookup yields CDR1 SGHRS and CDR2 YFSETQ. The CDR3 spans 16 residues. The V end was cut by 4 bases, the J end by 0 bases, with 14 bases between. The CDR3 DNA reads TGCGCCAGCAGCCCAAAAGGGGGTAGCTCCTACAATGAGCAGTTCTTC. It is translated as CASSPKGGSSYNEQFF. Together with reference TRBV5-1 and TRBJ2-1, the CDR3 gives the full variable domain: KAGVTQTPRYLIKTRGQQVTLSCSPISGHRSVSWYQQTPGQGLQFLFEYFSETQRNKGNFPGRFSGRQFSNSRSEMNVSTLELGDSALYLCASSPKGGSSYNEQFFGPGTRLTVL.

This clone came up many times. This rearrangement joins TRBV27 to TRBJ2-1, with D perhaps TRBD1 (7 bases). Trimming pared 3 bases from V and 6 bases from J, leaving 15 bases between. Germline loops: CDR1 MNHEY, CDR2 SMNVEV (reference sequence). There are 15 residues in the CDR3. The CDR3 DNA is TGTGCCAGCAGTTTGACTAGGGGGCTTCTCAATGAGCAGTTCTTC. This translates into CASSLTRGLLNEQFF.

This chain connects TRBV5-1 to TRBJ2-7, with 9 bases aligning to TRBD2. The CDR3 consists of 16 residues. Per germline, CDR1 SGHRS and CDR2 YFSETQ. The ends lost 0 bases at V and 3 bases at J; junction bases unmatched: 7. Here the CDR3 reads CASSLVGGRAGYEQYF. In nucleotides, the CDR3 is TGCGCCAGCAGCTTGGTGGGCGGGAGGGCCGGCTACGAGCAGTACTTC.

The chain couples TRBV6-2 or TRBV6-3 to TRBJ2-7, with 9 nucleotides matching TRBD2. V gave up 2 bases and J gave up 3 bases; unmatched junction bases: 8. The germline V gene encodes CDR1 MNHEY and CDR2 SVGEGT. The CDR3 spans 16 residues. CDR3 in DNA: TGTGCCAGCAGTTACACTTTGCGGGGGGGGGTCTACGAGCAGTACTTC. Amino acid sequence: CASSYTLRGGVYEQYF.

This clone was seen a handful of times. The rearrangement links TRBV24-1 to TRBJ1-2; 7 bases match TRBD1. The length of the CDR3 is 15 residues. CDR1 and CDR2 from the germline V gene are KGHDR and SFDVKD. The trim removed 4 bases at V and 10 bases at J, leaving 14 bases unmatched. CDR3 in DNA: TGTGCCACCAGTGACAGGGACAGCCTACACTATTTCTACACCTTC. Protein sequence: CATSDRDSLHYFYTF.

This clone was seen once. Here the CDR3 omits its conserved ending phenylalanine or tryptophan, so a read error is the likely source. The V and J genes are TRBV4-1 and TRBJ2-2; TRBD2 is a possible D gene (6 bases). This CDR3 is built from 13 residues. The V end lost 6 bases, the J end lost 4 bases, and 9 bases lay between the germline ends. Germline V gene data show CDR1 as MGHRA and CDR2 as YSYEKL. Here the CDR3 DNA reads TGCGCCAGCAGGGAGGGTCCCACCGGGGAGCTGTTTCTT. It specifies CASREGPTGELFL.